These T cell receptor beta chains were read from a single sample in a study of regulatory T cells in long-lasting Graves disease. TCRdb recomputed calls from the multiplex PCR reads with MiXCR, one row per CDR3 protein. The sample carries roughly 420,000 distinct CDR3 sequences, approximately 15% recorded once. The sample also formed part of further work on T cells in Graves' hyperthyroidism and ophthalmopathy.

The input for sequencing was peripheral blood mononuclear cells (PBMCs), taken at new diagnosis, from a patient treated with antithyroid drugs. The receptors originated from a woman between 50 and 59 years old with Graves disease. CDR3s include the opening cysteine and the closing phenylalanine or tryptophan. Fields, in order: D gene, V gene, clone size, J gene, CDR3 length, CDR3 protein, CDR3 DNA. A D gene is named only where the DNA matches it firmly. Part of the rows lack a size; the others show once, few, many or a class for expanded clones.

-	TRBV7-9	-	TRBJ2-3	15	CASSLGAGVTDTQYF	TGTGCCAGCAGCTTAGGGGCAGGGGTTACAGATACGCAGTATTTT
TRBD2	TRBV5-1	many	TRBJ2-3	15	CASRPVAGSTDTQYF	TGCGCCAGCAGACCTGTAGCGGGGAGCACAGATACGCAGTATTTT
TRBD2	TRBV7-2	-	TRBJ2-1	18	CASNSLTSGRAAIDEQFF	TGTGCCAGCAACTCCTTGACTAGCGGGAGGGCCGCGATAGATGAGCAGTTCTTC
-	TRBV18	many	TRBJ2-7	13	CASSPPGAVEQYF	TGTGCCAGCTCACCACCGGGGGCAGTCGAGCAGTACTTC
TRBD1	TRBV19	few	TRBJ2-7	18	CASSRGTGGLSGDYEQYF	TGTGCCAGTAGTAGAGGGACAGGGGGCCTCTCAGGAGACTACGAGCAGTACTTC
TRBD1	TRBV3-1	many	TRBJ2-7	16	CASSQVGGTGPYEQYF	TGTGCCAGCAGTCAAGTCGGCGGGACAGGCCCTTACGAGCAGTACTTC
TRBD1	TRBV5-1	many	TRBJ2-5	15	CASSNGQGGPETQYF	TGCGCCAGCAGCAACGGACAGGGTGGGCCAGAGACCCAGTACTTC
-	TRBV29-1	many	TRBJ2-1	13	CSVEIISYNEQFF	TGCAGCGTTGAAATAATATCCTACAATGAGCAGTTCTTC
TRBD1	TRBV7-9	many	TRBJ2-5	15	CASSLGTGDQETQYF	TGTGCCAGCAGTTTGGGGACAGGAGATCAAGAGACCCAGTACTTC
-	TRBV7-8	many	TRBJ2-7	13	CASSSDYTYEQYF	TGTGCCAGCAGCTCGGACTACACCTACGAGCAGTACTTC
TRBD1	TRBV6-5	many	TRBJ1-2	16	CASSYQGQMTNYGYTF	TGTGCCAGCAGTTACCAGGGACAGATGACTAACTATGGCTACACCTTC
TRBD2	TRBV30	many	TRBJ2-5	14	CAWNPWGGQETQYF	TGTGCCTGGAATCCGTGGGGGGGGCAAGAGACCCAGTACTTC
-	TRBV28	many	TRBJ2-7	14	CASSLRHKPYEQYF	TGTGCCAGCAGTTTACGGCACAAGCCCTACGAGCAGTACTTC
TRBD2	TRBV28	many	TRBJ2-7	16	CASSPSAMTSGYEQYF	TGTGCCAGCAGTCCGTCTGCTATGACTAGCGGCTACGAGCAGTACTTC
TRBD1	TRBV4-1	-	TRBJ1-2	18	CASSQPTDRILTNYGYTF	TGTGCCAGCAGCCAACCAACGGACAGGATTCTTACTAACTATGGCTACACCTTC
-	TRBV3-1	many	TRBJ2-2	16	CASSQDQLGDTGELFF	TGTGCCAGCAGCCAAGATCAACTCGGCGACACCGGGGAGCTGTTTTTT
-	TRBV7-2	many	TRBJ2-7	11	CASSFGYEEYF	TGTGCCAGCAGCTTCGGCTACGAGGAGTACTTC
TRBD2	TRBV3-1	-	TRBJ2-1	14	CASSQVSGSDEQFF	TGTGCCAGCAGCCAAGTTAGCGGGAGCGATGAGCAGTTCTTC
TRBD2	TRBV5-1	-	TRBJ2-1	16	CASSDESGRNYNEQFF	TGCGCCAGCAGCGATGAAAGCGGGAGGAACTACAATGAGCAGTTCTTC
-	TRBV3-1	few	TRBJ2-6	16	CASSQPGSSGANVLTF	TGTGCCAGCAGCCAACCCGGGTCCTCTGGGGCCAACGTCCTGACTTTC
-	TRBV28	few	TRBJ2-1	12	CASNRPGDEQFF	TGTGCCAGCAACCGCCCCGGGGATGAGCAGTTCTTC
TRBD1	TRBV29-1	many	TRBJ2-7	11	CSAGTGGEQYF	TGCAGCGCCGGGACAGGTGGGGAGCAGTACTTC
-	TRBV18	many	TRBJ2-1	12	CASSPDLGEQFF	TGTGCCAGCTCACCAGACTTGGGTGAGCAGTTCTTC
TRBD1	TRBV5-1	few	TRBJ2-3	16	CASSFTGTGSTDTQYF	TGCGCCAGCAGCTTTACCGGGACAGGGAGCACAGATACGCAGTATTTT
-	TRBV3-1	many	TRBJ2-7	15	CASSQPGLATYEQYF	TGTGCCAGCAGCCAACCCGGACTGGCCACCTACGAGCAGTACTTC
-	TRBV5-1	many	TRBJ2-1	16	CASSLDLLSSYNEQFF	TGCGCCAGCAGCTTAGACCTTCTGAGCTCCTACAATGAGCAGTTCTTC
-	TRBV3-1	few	TRBJ2-1	14	CASSQEELYNEQFF	TGTGCCAGCAGCCAAGAGGAGCTATACAATGAGCAGTTCTTC
TRBD1	TRBV7-2	few	TRBJ1-5	14	CASTSTGGRQPQHF	TGTGCCAGCACCTCGACAGGGGGCCGCCAGCCCCAGCATTTT
-	TRBV19	-	TRBJ1-3	16	CASSPLEGNSGNTIYF	TGTGCCAGTAGTCCCCTCGAAGGCAACTCTGGAAACACCATATATTTT
TRBD2	TRBV28	many	TRBJ2-3	15	CASRVWLAGLDTQYF	TGTGCCAGCAGGGTCTGGCTAGCGGGTTTAGATACGCAGTATTTT
-	TRBV24-1	few	TRBJ2-2	14	CATSDHQYTGELFF	TGTGCCACCAGTGATCATCAGTACACCGGGGAGCTGTTTTTT
TRBD2	TRBV6-1	few	TRBJ2-1	15	CASNLLAGGNNEQFF	TGTGCCAGCAACCTCCTAGCGGGAGGTAACAATGAGCAGTTCTTC
TRBD2	TRBV6-2/TRBV6-3	many	TRBJ2-1	19	CASSLRASSGRASRNEQFF	TGTGCCAGCAGTCTACGGGCTTCTAGCGGGAGGGCCAGTAGGAATGAGCAGTTCTTC
TRBD2	TRBV6-1	many	TRBJ2-5	12	CATRRGRETQYF	TGTGCCACCAGGCGCGGGAGAGAGACCCAGTACTTC
-	TRBV27	many	TRBJ2-1	16	CASSLGWTRGMNEQFF	TGTGCCAGCAGTTTGGGGTGGACAAGAGGTATGAATGAGCAGTTCTTC
TRBD1	TRBV6-1	many	TRBJ1-2	15	CASRRTGTVIYGYTF	TGTGCCAGCAGGAGGACCGGGACAGTAATCTATGGCTACACCTTC
-	TRBV11-2	many	TRBJ2-5	14	CASRNLAEGGTQYF	TGTGCCAGCAGGAACCTAGCGGAGGGGGGGACCCAGTACTTC
TRBD2	TRBV5-1	few	TRBJ2-1	16	CASSPGAGGPSYEQFF	TGCGCCAGCAGCCCGGGAGCGGGAGGCCCCTCCTACGAGCAGTTCTTC
-	TRBV10-3	few	TRBJ2-3	15	CAISESEGGTDTQYF	TGTGCCATCAGTGAGTCGGAGGGTGGCACAGATACGCAGTATTTT
TRBD1	TRBV5-1	-	TRBJ2-3	15	CASSLWGTDTDTQYF	TGCGCCAGCAGCTTGTGGGGGACAGACACAGATACGCAGTATTTT
-	TRBV18	many	TRBJ1-1	16	CASSPQDRQMNTEAFF	TGTGCCAGCTCACCACAAGATCGACAAATGAACACTGAAGCTTTCTTT
-	TRBV20-1	few	TRBJ2-5	14	CSAPPGSRQETQYF	TGCAGTGCCCCTCCCGGCTCGCGACAAGAGACCCAGTACTTC
-	TRBV4-1	few	TRBJ2-3	13	CASSETHTDTQYF	TGCGCCAGCAGCGAGACACACACAGATACGCAGTATTTT